This TCR beta chain was obtained from a study of T cells in Graves' hyperthyroidism and ophthalmopathy. General study results and limits: Ophthalmopathy got predicted by the model a median roughly 6.4 months before its onset.

V lost 2 bases and J lost 10, with 9 bases in between. The CDR3 totals 12 residues. Germline V CDR1 and CDR2: LNHDA, SQIVND (reference sequence). Amplification of TCR beta CDR3 regions was performed using RNA transcripts as template. The HTBI primer set was used in a first-round RT-PCR of the TCR CDR3. One entry per CDR3 protein, called by TCRdb with MiXCR from the multiplex PCR reads. The sample has some 620,000 distinct CDR3 sequences, 15% to 20% seen once. Stable Graves' hyperthyroidism meant no ophthalmopathy progression within 18 months. Disease duration under 2 months; hyperthyroidism patients were aged 18 to 65. For the diagnoses, clinical symptoms, serum thyroxine and TRAb, thyroid ultrasound and orbital computed tomography were used. This clonotype was counted between two and nine times. The antigen remains unidentified.

J is TRBJ2-1 and V is TRBV19; D ambiguous. The sample was blood. This clonotype was obtained from a woman aged 30 to 39 with Graves' hyperthyroidism. CDR3 sequence (DNA): TGTGCCAGTAGTATATCTCGGAGCGAGCAGTTCTTC. Protein sequence: CASSISRSEQFF.